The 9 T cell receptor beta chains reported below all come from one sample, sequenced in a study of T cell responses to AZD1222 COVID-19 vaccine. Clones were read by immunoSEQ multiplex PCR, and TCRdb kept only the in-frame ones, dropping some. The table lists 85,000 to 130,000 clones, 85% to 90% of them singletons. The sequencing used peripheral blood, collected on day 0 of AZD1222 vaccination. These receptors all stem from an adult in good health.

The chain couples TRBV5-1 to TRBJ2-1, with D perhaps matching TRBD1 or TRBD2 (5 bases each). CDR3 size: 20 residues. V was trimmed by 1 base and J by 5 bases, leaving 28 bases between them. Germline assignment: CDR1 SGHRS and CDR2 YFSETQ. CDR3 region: CASSLPIIPGPLTLNNEQFF. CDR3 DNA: TGCGCCAGCAGCTTGCCAATTATCCCGGGGCCGTTAACCCTTAACAATGAGCAGTTCTTC.

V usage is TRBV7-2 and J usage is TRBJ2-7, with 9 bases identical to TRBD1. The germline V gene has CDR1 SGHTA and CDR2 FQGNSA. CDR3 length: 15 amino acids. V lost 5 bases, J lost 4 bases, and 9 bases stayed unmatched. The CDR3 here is CASSPQGTGPYEQYF. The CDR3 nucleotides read TGTGCCAGCAGCCCCCAAGGGACAGGGCCTTACGAGCAGTACTTC.

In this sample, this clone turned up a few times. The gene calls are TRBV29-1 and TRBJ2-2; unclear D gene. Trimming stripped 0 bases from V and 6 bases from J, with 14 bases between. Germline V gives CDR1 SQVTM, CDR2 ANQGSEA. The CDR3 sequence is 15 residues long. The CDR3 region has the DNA TGCAGCGTTGAAGATCAGGTCGCGGCACCCGGGGAGCTGTTTTTT. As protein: CSVEDQVAAPGELFF.

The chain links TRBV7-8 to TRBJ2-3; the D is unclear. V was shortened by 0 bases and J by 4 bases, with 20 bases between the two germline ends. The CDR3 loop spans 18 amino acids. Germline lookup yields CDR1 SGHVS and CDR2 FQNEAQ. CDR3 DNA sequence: TGTGCCAGCAGCTTAGCGTTGGATGGTGGGCTGTTAGCAGATACGCAGTATTTT. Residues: CASSLALDGGLLADTQYF.

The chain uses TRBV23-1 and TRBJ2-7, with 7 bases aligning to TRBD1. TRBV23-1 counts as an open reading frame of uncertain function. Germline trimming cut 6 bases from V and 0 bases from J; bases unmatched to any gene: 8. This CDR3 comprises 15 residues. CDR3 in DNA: TGCGCCAGCAGCCTTTGTAGGGACAGCTCCTACGAGCAGTACTTC. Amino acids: CASSLCRDSSYEQYF.

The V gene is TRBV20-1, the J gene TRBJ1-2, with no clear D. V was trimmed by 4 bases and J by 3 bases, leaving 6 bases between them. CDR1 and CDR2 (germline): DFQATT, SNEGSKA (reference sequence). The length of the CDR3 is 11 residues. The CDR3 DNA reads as TGCAGTGCTACCGTATACTATGGCTACACCTTC. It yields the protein CSATVYYGYTF.

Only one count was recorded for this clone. The CDR3 DNA reads as TGCGCCAGCAGCTCTGGACTAGCGGGGGGGCTGGTAGATACGCAGTATTTT. Its protein product is CASSSGLAGGLVDTQYF. J is TRBJ2-3 and V is TRBV5-1, with 15 bases identical to TRBD2. V shed 3 bases, J shed 5 bases, and the junction held 7 bases outside the gene matches. Germline lookup yields CDR1 SGHRS and CDR2 YFSETQ. CDR3 length equals 17 residues.

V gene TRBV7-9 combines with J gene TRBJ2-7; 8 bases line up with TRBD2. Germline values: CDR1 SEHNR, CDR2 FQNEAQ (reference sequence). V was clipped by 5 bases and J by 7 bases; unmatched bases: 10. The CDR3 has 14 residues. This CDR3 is CASSREVAGREQYF. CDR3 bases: TGTGCCAGCAGCCGGGAGGTAGCGGGGCGAGAGCAGTACTTC.

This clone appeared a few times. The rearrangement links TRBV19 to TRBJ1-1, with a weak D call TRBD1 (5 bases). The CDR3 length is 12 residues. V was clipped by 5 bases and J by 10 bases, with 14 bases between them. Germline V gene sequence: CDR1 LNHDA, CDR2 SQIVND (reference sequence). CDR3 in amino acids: CASSPIGGGAFF. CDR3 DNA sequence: TGTGCCAGTAGTCCTATCGGGGGGGGAGCTTTCTTT. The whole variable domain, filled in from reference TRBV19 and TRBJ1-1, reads DGGITQSPKYLFRKEGQNVTLSCEQNLNHDAMYWYRQDPGQGLRLIYYSQIVNDFQKGDIAEGYSVSREKKESFPLTVTSAQKNPTAFYLCASSPIGGGAFFGQGTRLTVV.